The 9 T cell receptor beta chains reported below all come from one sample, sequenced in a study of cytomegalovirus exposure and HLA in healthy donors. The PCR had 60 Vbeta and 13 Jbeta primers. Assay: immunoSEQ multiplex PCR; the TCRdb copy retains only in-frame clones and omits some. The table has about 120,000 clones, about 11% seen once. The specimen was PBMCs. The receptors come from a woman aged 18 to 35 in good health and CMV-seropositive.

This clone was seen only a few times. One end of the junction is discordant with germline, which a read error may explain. The CDR3 spells CASSLSGLPETQYF. DNA for the CDR3: TGTGCTAGCAGCTTATCGGGACTCCCAGAGACCCAGTACTTC. The rearrangement joins TRBV7-7 to TRBJ2-5; possibly TRBD2 for D (6 bases). The germline CDR1 and CDR2 sequences are SSHAT and FNYEAQ (reference sequence). The length of the CDR3 is 14 residues.

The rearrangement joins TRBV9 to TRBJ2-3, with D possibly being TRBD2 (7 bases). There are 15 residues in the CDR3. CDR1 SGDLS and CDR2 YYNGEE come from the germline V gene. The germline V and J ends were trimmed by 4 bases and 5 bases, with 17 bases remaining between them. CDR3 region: CASSPRGQTLDTQYF. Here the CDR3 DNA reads TGTGCCAGCAGCCCGCGGGGGCAGACCCTAGATACGCAGTATTTT.

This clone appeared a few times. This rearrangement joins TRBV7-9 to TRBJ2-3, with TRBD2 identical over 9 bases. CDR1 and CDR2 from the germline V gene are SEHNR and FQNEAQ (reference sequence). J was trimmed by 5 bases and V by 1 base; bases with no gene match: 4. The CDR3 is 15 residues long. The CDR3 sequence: CASSLEAGGVDTQYF. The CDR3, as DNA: TGTGCCAGCAGCTTAGAAGCGGGAGGAGTAGATACGCAGTATTTT.

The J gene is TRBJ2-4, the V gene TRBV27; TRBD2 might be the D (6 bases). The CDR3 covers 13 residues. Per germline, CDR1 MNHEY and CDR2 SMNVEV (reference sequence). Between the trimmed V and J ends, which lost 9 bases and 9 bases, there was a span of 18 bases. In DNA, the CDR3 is TGTGCCAGACTTCCGGTTGGGAGGTGCATTCAGTACTTC. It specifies CARLPVGRCIQYF.

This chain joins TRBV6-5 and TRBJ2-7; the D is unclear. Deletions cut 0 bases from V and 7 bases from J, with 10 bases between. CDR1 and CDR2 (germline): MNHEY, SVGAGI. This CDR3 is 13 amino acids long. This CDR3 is CASSYSSGREQYF. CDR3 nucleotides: TGTGCCAGCAGTTACTCTTCAGGTCGGGAGCAGTACTTC.

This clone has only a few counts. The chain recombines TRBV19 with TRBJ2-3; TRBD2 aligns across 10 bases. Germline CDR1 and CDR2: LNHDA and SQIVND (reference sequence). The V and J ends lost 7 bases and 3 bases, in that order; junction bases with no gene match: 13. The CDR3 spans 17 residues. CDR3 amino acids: CASNTTSGKGGTDTQYF. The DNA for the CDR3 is TGTGCCAGTAATACCACTAGCGGGAAGGGCGGGACAGATACGCAGTATTTT.

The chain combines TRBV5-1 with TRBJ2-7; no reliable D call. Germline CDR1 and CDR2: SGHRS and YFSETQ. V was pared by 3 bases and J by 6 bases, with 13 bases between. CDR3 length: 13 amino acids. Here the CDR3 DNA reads TGCGCCAGCAGCTCGCCCCTTCCGGGCGAGCAGTACTTC. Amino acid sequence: CASSSPLPGEQYF.

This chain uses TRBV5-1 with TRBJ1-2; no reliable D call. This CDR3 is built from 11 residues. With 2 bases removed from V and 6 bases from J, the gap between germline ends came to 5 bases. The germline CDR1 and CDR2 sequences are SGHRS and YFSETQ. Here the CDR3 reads CASSFEDGYTF. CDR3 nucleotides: TGCGCCAGCAGCTTTGAGGATGGCTACACCTTC. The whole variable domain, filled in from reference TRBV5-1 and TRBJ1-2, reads KAGVTQTPRYLIKTRGQQVTLSCSPISGHRSVSWYQQTPGQGLQFLFEYFSETQRNKGNFPGRFSGRQFSNSRSEMNVSTLELGDSALYLCASSFEDGYTFGSGTRLTVV.

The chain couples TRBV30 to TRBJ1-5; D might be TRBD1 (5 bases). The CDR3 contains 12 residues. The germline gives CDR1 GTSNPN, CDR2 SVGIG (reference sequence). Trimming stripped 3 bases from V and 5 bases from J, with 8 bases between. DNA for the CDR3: TGTGCCTGGAGCGACAGTTATCAGCCCCAGCATTTT. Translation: CAWSDSYQPQHF.